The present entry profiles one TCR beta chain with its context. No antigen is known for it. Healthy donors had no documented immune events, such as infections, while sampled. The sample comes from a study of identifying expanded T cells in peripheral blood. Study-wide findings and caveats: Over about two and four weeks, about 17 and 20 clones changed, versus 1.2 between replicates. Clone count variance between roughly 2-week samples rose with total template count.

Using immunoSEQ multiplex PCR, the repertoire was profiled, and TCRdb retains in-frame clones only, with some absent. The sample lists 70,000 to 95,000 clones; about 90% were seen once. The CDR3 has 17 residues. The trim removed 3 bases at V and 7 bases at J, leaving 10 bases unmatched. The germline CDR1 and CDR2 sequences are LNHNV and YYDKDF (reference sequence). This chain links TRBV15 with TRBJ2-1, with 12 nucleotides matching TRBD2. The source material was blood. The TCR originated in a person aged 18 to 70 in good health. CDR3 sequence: CATSRTLAGGPGNEQFF. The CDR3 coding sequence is TGTGCCACCAGCAGGACCCTAGCGGGGGGGCCTGGGAATGAGCAGTTCTTC.